The rows below give T cell receptor beta chains drawn from one sample of a study of T-cell memory formation after mild COVID-19. TCRdb ran MiXCR on the 5' RACE reads and lists one entry per CDR3 protein. The sample includes roughly 45,000 distinct CDR3 sequences, about 28% of them seen just once. Material for sequencing was PBMCs or a T cell subset sorted from them (not recorded which). The receptors stem from a man younger than 35 who had mild COVID-19 (a few samples of this study predate the infection). Cell type and time point are not known. Each CDR3 is given with its conserved first and last residue. D genes are given only for firm matches. The size entry is marked missing in some rows and otherwise reads once, few, many or a size class.

j_call v_call clone_size d_call cdr3_aa cdr3_nt
TRBJ1-5 TRBV7-8 few - CASRRGEADDNQPQHF TGTGCCAGCAGGAGGGGGGAGGCAGATGACAATCAGCCCCAGCATTTT
TRBJ2-3 TRBV4-3 - - CASRDRFNPTDTQYF TGCGCCAGCAGAGACCGCTTTAACCCCACAGATACGCAGTATTTT
TRBJ2-7 TRBV20-1 - - CSARAVSGSAYEQYF TGCAGTGCTAGAGCGGTCTCAGGGTCTGCCTACGAGCAGTACTTC
TRBJ1-2 TRBV6-5 - - CASRGPYYGYTF TGTGCCAGCAGGGGGCCCTACTATGGCTACACCTTC
TRBJ2-2 TRBV6-2/TRBV6-3 many - CASSWGTGELFF TGTGCCAGCAGTTGGGGGACCGGGGAGCTGTTTTTT
TRBJ2-3 TRBV20-1 - - CSARDAEKTDTQYF TGCAGTGCTAGAGATGCAGAGAAGACAGATACGCAGTATTTT
TRBJ1-1 TRBV27 - - CASSPVPHTEAFF TGTGCCAGCAGTCCGGTTCCTCATACTGAAGCTTTCTTT
TRBJ2-5 TRBV11-2 - - CASSRGQDQETQYF TGTGCCAGCAGCAGGGGTCAGGACCAAGAGACCCAGTACTTC
TRBJ2-3 TRBV3-1 many - CASSQDGTSRVTDTQYF TGTGCCAGCAGCCAAGATGGAACTAGCAGGGTCACAGATACGCAGTATTTT
TRBJ2-3 TRBV7-9 few TRBD2 CASEAGGEDTQYF TGTGCCAGCGAGGCGGGGGGTGAAGATACGCAGTATTTT
TRBJ2-5 TRBV5-6 few TRBD2 CASSLASGIPQETQYF TGTGCCAGCAGCTTGGCTAGCGGGATTCCCCAAGAGACCCAGTACTTC
TRBJ1-2 TRBV29-1 - - CSVWTDDNYGYTF TGCAGCGTATGGACGGACGACAACTATGGCTACACCTTC
TRBJ2-3 TRBV4-3 - - CASSTTSGADTQYF TGCGCCAGCAGCACCACAAGCGGAGCAGATACGCAGTATTTT
TRBJ2-6 TRBV12-3/TRBV12-4 - - CASESKGGSGANVLTF TGTGCCAGCGAGAGTAAAGGGGGCTCTGGGGCCAACGTCCTGACTTTC
TRBJ2-1 TRBV15 - - CATSESLGLAGNEQFF TGTGCCACCAGCGAATCATTGGGGCTAGCCGGCAATGAGCAGTTCTTC
TRBJ2-3 TRBV4-3 - TRBD2 CASSQDLAGGPTDTQYF TGCGCCAGCAGCCAAGACCTAGCGGGGGGGCCTACAGATACGCAGTATTTT
TRBJ2-7 TRBV27 few TRBD1 CASSSGQGHSYEQYF TGTGCCAGCAGTTCGGGACAGGGGCACTCCTACGAGCAGTACTTC
TRBJ2-1 TRBV5-1 few - CASSLNPAVNNEQFF TGCGCCAGCAGCTTGAACCCCGCGGTGAACAATGAGCAGTTCTTC
TRBJ2-3 TRBV5-5 few TRBD2 CASSAGGRDTQYF TGTGCCAGCTCAGCGGGGGGGCGCGATACGCAGTATTTT
TRBJ1-2 TRBV6-2/TRBV6-3 - TRBD1 CASSYGGGDGYTF TGTGCCAGCAGTTACGGAGGGGGCGATGGCTACACCTTC